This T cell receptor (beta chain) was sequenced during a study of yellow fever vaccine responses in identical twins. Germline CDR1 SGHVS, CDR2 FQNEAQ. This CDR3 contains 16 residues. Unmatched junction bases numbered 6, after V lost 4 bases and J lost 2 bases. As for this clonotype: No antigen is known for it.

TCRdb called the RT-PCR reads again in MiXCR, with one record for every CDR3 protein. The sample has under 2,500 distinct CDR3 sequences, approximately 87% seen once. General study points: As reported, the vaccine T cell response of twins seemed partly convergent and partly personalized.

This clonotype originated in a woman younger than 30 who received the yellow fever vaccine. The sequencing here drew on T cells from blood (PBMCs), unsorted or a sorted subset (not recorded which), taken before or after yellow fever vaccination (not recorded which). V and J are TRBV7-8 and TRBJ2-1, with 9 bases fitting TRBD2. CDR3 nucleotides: TGTGCCAGCAGCTCCGCCAGCGGGAGGCCCTACAATGAGCAGTTCTTC. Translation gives CASSSASGRPYNEQFF. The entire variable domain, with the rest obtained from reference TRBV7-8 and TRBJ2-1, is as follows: GAGVSQSPRYKVAKRGQDVALRCDPISGHVSLFWYQQALGQGPEFLTYFQNEAQLDKSGLPSDRFFAERPEGSVSTLKIQRTQQEDSAVYLCASSSASGRPYNEQFFGPGTRLTVL.